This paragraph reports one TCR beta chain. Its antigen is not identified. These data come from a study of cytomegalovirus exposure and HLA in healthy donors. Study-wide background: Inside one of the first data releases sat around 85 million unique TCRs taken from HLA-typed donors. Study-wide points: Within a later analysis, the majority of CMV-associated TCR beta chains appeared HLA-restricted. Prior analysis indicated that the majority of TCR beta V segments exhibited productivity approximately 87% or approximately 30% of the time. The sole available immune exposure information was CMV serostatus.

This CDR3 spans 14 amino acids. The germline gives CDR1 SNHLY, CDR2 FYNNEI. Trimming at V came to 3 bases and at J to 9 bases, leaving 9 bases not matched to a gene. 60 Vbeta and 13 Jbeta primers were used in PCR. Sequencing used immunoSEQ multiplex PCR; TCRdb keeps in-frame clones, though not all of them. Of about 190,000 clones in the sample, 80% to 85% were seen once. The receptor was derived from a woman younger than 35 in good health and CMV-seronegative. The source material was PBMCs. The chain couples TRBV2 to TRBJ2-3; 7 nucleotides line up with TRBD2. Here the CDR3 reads CASSDVLGGDTQYF. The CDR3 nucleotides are TGTGCCAGCAGTGACGTCTTGGGGGGGGACACGCAGTATTTT. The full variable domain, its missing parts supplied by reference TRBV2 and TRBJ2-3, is EPEVTQTPSHQVTQMGQEVILRCVPISNHLYFYWYRQILGQKVEFLVSFYNNEISEKSEIFDDQFSVERPDGSNFTLKIRSTKLEDSAMYFCASSDVLGGDTQYFGPGTRLTVL.